Below are 27 T cell receptor beta chains sequenced from a single sample in a study of cytomegalovirus exposure and HLA in healthy donors. Amplification used 60 Vbeta primers and 13 Jbeta primers. Repertoires were generated with immunoSEQ multiplex PCR, while TCRdb's copy carries only in-frame clones and drops some. The sample shows some 130,000 clones, roughly 75% of them seen only once. The sequenced sample consisted of PBMCs. The receptors originated from a man aged 30 to 39 in good health.

The chain recombines TRBV28 with TRBJ2-7; D ambiguous. Germline CDR1 MDHEN, CDR2 SYDVKM. The CDR3 loop spans 17 amino acids. V lost 1 base, J lost 0 bases, and 16 bases lay in between. CDR3: CASSLFRSGSSSYEQYF. CDR3 coding DNA: TGTGCCAGCAGTTTATTCCGGAGTGGCTCGAGCTCCTACGAGCAGTACTTC.

The V gene is TRBV7-8, the J gene TRBJ2-2; a weak D match, TRBD2 (6 bases). Germline V gene lookup returns CDR1 SGHVS and CDR2 FQNEAQ. The germline V and J ends were trimmed by 3 bases and 5 bases, with 7 bases remaining between them. This CDR3 spans 13 amino acids. The CDR3 here is CASSLGGTGELFF. The CDR3 DNA follows: TGTGCCAGCAGCTTGGGGGGAACCGGGGAGCTGTTTTTT. The full variable domain, in which reference TRBV7-8 and TRBJ2-2 provide the parts outside the CDR3, is GAGVSQSPRYKVAKRGQDVALRCDPISGHVSLFWYQQALGQGPEFLTYFQNEAQLDKSGLPSDRFFAERPEGSVSTLKIQRTQQEDSAVYLCASSLGGTGELFFGEGSRLTVL.

In this sample, this clone turned up a few times. The chain is built from TRBV4-2 and TRBJ2-7, with 8 bases lining up with TRBD2. V was clipped by 1 base and J by 4 bases; unmatched bases: 9. Germline V lookup: CDR1 LGHNA, CDR2 YNFKEQ. The CDR3 is 16 residues long. This CDR3 reads CASSQGLAGVGYEQYF. CDR3 bases: TGTGCCAGCAGCCAAGGGCTAGCGGGCGTGGGGTACGAGCAGTACTTC.

The chain uses TRBV5-1 and TRBJ2-7; possibly TRBD1 for D (6 bases). Germline assignment: CDR1 SGHRS and CDR2 YFSETQ. This CDR3 is built from 14 residues. Between the trimmed V and J ends, which lost 5 bases and 1 base, there was a span of 13 bases. CDR3 sequence reads: CASSYTGTSYEQYF. The CDR3 DNA reads as TGCGCCAGCAGTTATACCGGGACATCCTACGAGCAGTACTTC.

This sequence joins TRBV27 and TRBJ1-2; no clear D gene. The CDR3 length is 15 residues. The V end was cut by 5 bases, the J end by 4 bases, with 17 bases between. Germline V lookup: CDR1 MNHEY, CDR2 SMNVEV (reference sequence). The chain's CDR3 is CASSPEMSQAYGYTF. CDR3 in DNA: TGTGCCAGCAGTCCCGAGATGTCCCAGGCCTATGGCTACACCTTC.

The chain joins TRBV18 to TRBJ2-7, with D possibly matching TRBD2 (5 bases). Germline assignment: CDR1 KGHSH and CDR2 LQKENI. This CDR3 spans 14 amino acids. Trimming took off 3 bases at V and 5 bases at J, with 14 bases between the two ends. Here the CDR3 reads CASSPREQSHEQYF. CDR3 nucleotides: TGTGCCAGCTCACCCCGGGAACAGTCCCACGAGCAGTACTTC.

This clone came up a few times. Here the CDR3 DNA reads TGCAGCGTCCTGACTAGCGGGAGGGCCGGGACCCAGTACTTC. Its translation is CSVLTSGRAGTQYF. The rearrangement uses TRBV29-1 and TRBJ2-5; TRBD2 matches at 14 bases. The ends lost 6 bases at V and 7 bases at J; junction bases unmatched: 7. CDR1 is SQVTM, CDR2 ANQGSEA, per germline. The CDR3 consists of 14 residues. Complete variable domain (other parts from reference TRBV29-1 and TRBJ2-5): SAVISQKPSRDICQRGTSLTIQCQVDSQVTMMFWYRQQPGQSLTLIATANQGSEATYESGFVIDKFPISRPNLTFSTLTVSNMSPEDSSIYLCSVLTSGRAGTQYFGPGTRLLVL.

The chain uses TRBV9 and TRBJ2-1; D possibly corresponds to TRBD2 (5 bases). CDR3 length: 15 amino acids. In germline, CDR1 is SGDLS, CDR2 YYNGEE. V shed 0 bases and J shed 1 base, with 8 bases lying between them. The CDR3 region is CASSVGGLSYNEQFF. The DNA for the CDR3 is TGTGCCAGCAGCGTAGGAGGGCTATCCTACAATGAGCAGTTCTTC.

The chain has TRBV30 and TRBJ1-1; maybe TRBD1 (5 bases). Germline CDR1 is GTSNPN and CDR2 is SVGIG (reference sequence). The V end lost 3 bases, the J end lost 7 bases, and 30 bases lay between the germline ends. The CDR3 contains 18 residues. The chain's CDR3 is CAWSPLRTFASGPREAFF. The CDR3, as DNA: TGTGCCTGGAGCCCACTACGGACATTTGCTTCCGGACCCCGTGAAGCTTTCTTT.

The chain joins TRBV9 to TRBJ2-1, with a weak D call TRBD2 (5 bases). The germline V gene has CDR1 SGDLS and CDR2 YYNGEE. The CDR3 sequence is 16 residues long. V was pared by 0 bases and J by 4 bases, with 14 bases between. The CDR3 loop is CASSVAGSSSYNEQFF. The CDR3 DNA follows: TGTGCCAGCAGCGTAGCGGGGTCTAGCAGTTACAATGAGCAGTTCTTC.

This clone has just one count. V gene TRBV27 combines with J gene TRBJ2-3, with D tentatively TRBD2 (6 bases). CDR1 MNHEY and CDR2 SMNVEV come from the germline V gene (reference sequence). This CDR3 has 17 amino acids. V shed 6 bases and J shed 3 bases, with 22 bases lying between them. CDR3 DNA: TGTGCCAGCAGCCGCCTCGGCGGGTGGGAGGTAACAGATACGCAGTATTTT. Translating it yields CASSRLGGWEVTDTQYF.

This chain joins TRBV30 and TRBJ2-2, with TRBD2 matching over 10 bases. The length of the CDR3 is 15 residues. The V and J ends lost 5 bases and 1 base, in that order; junction bases with no gene match: 4. The germline V gene has CDR1 GTSNPN and CDR2 SVGIG (reference sequence). CDR3 residues: CAWARTSGNTGELFF. For the CDR3, the DNA is TGTGCCTGGGCCCGGACTAGCGGGAACACCGGGGAGCTGTTTTTT.

The chain recombines TRBV7-2 with TRBJ1-1, with 7 nucleotides matching TRBD1. Germline loops: CDR1 SGHTA, CDR2 FQGNSA. The CDR3 sequence is 15 residues long. V trimming: 5 bases; J trimming: 4 bases; junction bases outside the gene matches: 10. DNA for the CDR3: TGTGCCAGCAGCACCCCGACAGGGAAGTTCACTGAAGCTTTCTTT. This encodes CASSTPTGKFTEAFF.

V and J are TRBV19 and TRBJ2-2, with D possibly matching TRBD2 (6 bases). This CDR3 comprises 15 residues. Trimming cost V 7 bases and J 7 bases, with 19 bases left between them. Germline V gives CDR1 LNHDA, CDR2 SQIVND (reference sequence). The CDR3 DNA follows: TGTGCCAGTATGCGTGGGGAGGATCCATTCGGGGAGCTGTTTTTT. It codes for CASMRGEDPFGELFF.

The chain couples TRBV7-2 to TRBJ1-5; D is unclear. Germline CDR1 and CDR2: SGHTA and FQGNSA. Trimming shortened V by 4 bases and J by 2 bases, and 12 bases separated the two germline ends. The CDR3 is made up of 15 amino acids. The CDR3 sequence: CASSSELAGNQPQHF. As DNA, the CDR3 is TGTGCCAGCAGCTCCGAGCTGGCGGGCAATCAGCCCCAGCATTTT.

The chain recombines TRBV6-5 with TRBJ2-5; 11 bases map to TRBD2. The tail of the sequence fits TRBJ2-7 better, so the J call may be wrong. The CDR3 has 15 residues. CDR1 and CDR2 from the germline V gene are MNHEY and SVGAGI. In DNA form, the CDR3 reads TGTGCCAGCAGTGTCGGGACTAGCGGTTACTACGAGCAGTACTTC. Translating it yields CASSVGTSGYYEQYF.

The genes are TRBV5-5 and TRBJ2-1; 9 positions match TRBD2. Germline CDR1 SGHKS, CDR2 YYEKEE (reference sequence). The CDR3 runs to 17 residues. V dropped 0 bases and J dropped 9; count of bases not matched to a gene: 13. CDR3 in amino acids: CASSLGGSSGMVGEQFF. CDR3 nucleotide sequence: TGTGCCAGCAGCTTGGGGGGGTCTAGCGGGATGGTAGGTGAGCAGTTCTTC. Full variable domain (rest looked up from reference TRBV5-5 and TRBJ2-1): DAGVTQSPTHLIKTRGQQVTLRCSPISGHKSVSWYQQVLGQGPQFIFQYYEKEERGRGNFPDRFSARQFPNYSSELNVNALLLGDSALYLCASSLGGSSGMVGEQFFGPGTRLTVL.

A note on this clone: One end of the junction does not line up with germline, which may come from a read error. The chain is built from TRBV7-9 and TRBJ1-1; the match to TRBD1 covers 7 bases. Per germline, CDR1 SEHNR and CDR2 FQNEAQ (reference sequence). The length of the CDR3 is 16 residues. Here the CDR3 reads CSSSSGQLSMNTEAFF. The CDR3 DNA reads as TGTTCCAGCAGCTCGGGACAGCTAAGTATGAACACTGAAGCTTTCTTT. Based on the CDR3 plus reference TRBV7-9 and TRBJ1-1, the full variable domain is DTGVSQNPRHKITKRGQNVTFRCDPISEHNRLYWYRQTLGQGPEFLTYFQNEAQLEKSRLLSDRFSAERPKGSFSTLEIQRTEQGDSAMYLCSSSSGQLSMNTEAFFGQGTRLTVV.

V is TRBV7-9 and J is TRBJ1-1; a weak D match, TRBD1 (5 bases). Per germline, CDR1 SEHNR and CDR2 FQNEAQ (reference sequence). The CDR3 is 15 amino acids. The V end lost 0 bases, the J end lost 1 base, and 9 bases lay between the germline ends. CDR3 DNA: TGTGCCAGCAGCTTAGCGCGGGGGGGGAACACTGAAGCTTTCTTT. Residues: CASSLARGGNTEAFF.

This clone was seen once. CDR3 sequence: CASSLEGDSNYGYTF. The CDR3 coding sequence is TGTGCCAGCAGCTTAGAAGGGGACAGTAACTATGGCTACACCTTC. This chain uses TRBV11-3 with TRBJ1-2, with 7 bases matching TRBD1. The CDR3 consists of 15 residues. Germline CDR1 reads SGHNT; CDR2 reads YENEEA. The J segment lost 1 base and the V segment lost 0 bases, leaving 2 bases of the junction unmatched.

The V call is TRBV7-3, the J call TRBJ2-1, with 8 bases aligning to TRBD2. Unmatched junction bases numbered 11, after V lost 6 bases and J lost 4 bases. The CDR3 extends over 16 amino acids. In germline, CDR1 is SGHTA, CDR2 FQGTGA. CDR3 bases: TGTGCCAGCAGTCCCTCGATACTAGCGGCTTACAATGAGCAGTTCTTC. Its protein product is CASSPSILAAYNEQFF.

V usage is TRBV6-1 and J usage is TRBJ1-5; weak D call: TRBD1 (5 bases). The germline CDR1 and CDR2 sequences are MNHNS and SASEGT. The length of the CDR3 is 12 residues. In nucleotides, the CDR3 is TGTGCAACGGGACGGGAGGGACAGCCCCAGCATTTT. It specifies CATGREGQPQHF.

Note on this clone: The junction does not match germline at one end; this may be a read error. This chain uses TRBV9 with TRBJ2-7; D possibly corresponds to TRBD2 (7 bases). The germline V gene has CDR1 SGDLS and CDR2 YYNGEE. The CDR3 length is 16 residues. DNA of the CDR3: TGTGCCAGCGGCGTAGGAGGGGGGAGGGTTGGAGACGAGCAGTACTTC. It is translated as CASGVGGGRVGDEQYF.

The V and J genes are TRBV28 and TRBJ2-5; 9 bases fit TRBD2. V lost 6 bases, J lost 7 bases, and 12 bases stayed unmatched. The CDR3 consists of 15 residues. Germline V gene sequence: CDR1 MDHEN, CDR2 SYDVKM. In DNA form, the CDR3 reads TGTGCCAGCAGACCCGCCGGGACTAGCAGAATGACCCAGTACTTC. Translation: CASRPAGTSRMTQYF.

J is TRBJ2-4 and V is TRBV10-3; D is perhaps TRBD2 (5 bases). This CDR3 region has 14 residues. V was shortened by 11 bases and J by 0 bases, with 14 bases between the two germline ends. CDR1 ENHRY and CDR2 SYGVKD come from the germline V gene. The CDR3 spells CAASEALAKNIQYF. The DNA of the CDR3 is TGTGCCGCCTCGGAGGCTCTAGCCAAAAACATTCAGTACTTC.

The genes are TRBV6-5 and TRBJ2-7; D unresolved. V was cut by 7 bases and J by 3 bases, with 10 bases left in between. Per germline, CDR1 MNHEY and CDR2 SVGAGI. This CDR3 comprises 12 residues. CDR3 coding DNA: TGTGCCAGCACATCACATGGCTACGAGCAGTACTTC. This encodes CASTSHGYEQYF.

This clone has a single count. This rearrangement joins TRBV5-1 to TRBJ2-3, with 9 bases aligning to TRBD2. The CDR3 consists of 16 residues. V lost 4 bases to trimming and J lost 2 bases; unmatched junction nucleotides: 8. Germline CDR1 and CDR2: SGHRS and YFSETQ. The CDR3 region has the DNA TGCGCCAGCAGCCTGGGGGCTAGCGGGATCACAGATACGCAGTATTTT. It yields the protein CASSLGASGITDTQYF.